The clone carrying this TCR beta chain came up many times. Its antigen remains unidentified. The hyperthyroidism was newly diagnosed and had lasted under 2 months; the patients were aged 18 to 65. PBMCs came from about 10 ml fresh peripheral blood. Trimming stripped 0 bases from V and 6 bases from J, with 9 bases between. Germline CDR1 reads SEHNR; CDR2 reads FQNEAQ (reference sequence). The CDR3 covers 14 residues. The source material, RNA transcripts, was used to amplify TCR beta CDR3 regions. The HTBI primer set drove a first-round RT-PCR of the TCR CDR3. TCRdb re-called the multiplex PCR reads with MiXCR, one entry per CDR3 protein. The sample carries fewer than 450,000 distinct CDR3 sequences, roughly 15% recorded once. The data were taken from a study of T cells in Graves' hyperthyroidism and ophthalmopathy. Study-level points and caveats: Peripheral blood also featured most of the thyroid clonotypes expanded above 0.001. In validation, the model predicted ophthalmopathy. These predictions came a median about 6.5 months before onset.

This sequence originates from a woman in her 30s with Graves' hyperthyroidism that later progressed to Graves' ophthalmopathy. This rearrangement joins TRBV7-9 to TRBJ1-5, with no clear D. The sequenced sample consisted of blood. Here the CDR3 DNA reads TGTGCCAGCAGCTTAGCGTCGGAAGGTCAGCCCCAGCATTTT. Translating it yields CASSLASEGQPQHF.